The present entry profiles one T cell receptor (beta chain) with its context. Method: immunoSEQ multiplex PCR; TCRdb's copy keeps in-frame clones and lacks some. The table has over 95,000 clones, approximately 75% seen once. The source of the sample is a study of radiotherapy plus CTLA-4 blockade in lung cancer. The sequence was collected from a human donor with non-small cell lung cancer who had a partial response to radiotherapy plus ipilimumab. Some clones in this sample may be carry-over from other donors' samples. This specimen was peripheral blood, taken from a patient treated with radiotherapy plus ipilimumab.

Here the CDR3 DNA reads TGTGCCAGCAGTGAAGACAGTACCTATGGCTACACCTTC. Its protein product is CASSEDSTYGYTF. The chain has TRBV2 and TRBJ1-2; D is ambiguous. The CDR3 spans 13 residues. Germline CDR1 and CDR2: SNHLY and FYNNEI. Trimming removed 1 base at V and 4 bases at J, with 7 bases between.